This T cell receptor beta chain emerged from a study of blood T cell repertoires in COVID-19. For the study at large: From the United States, Italy and Spain came samples of acute and convalescent COVID-19. The cDNA or gDNA used as material had been derived from T cells, B-cell-depleted T cells, or PBMCs.

How the authors handled the data: Amplifying reference gene primers gave estimates of nucleated cell counts. TCRdb's table, derived via immunoSEQ multiplex PCR, lists solely in-frame clones and lacks some. The V and J calls and the clone size are those of that table, but D and trimming were determined from the DNA. Among tens of thousands of clones listed, roughly 85% were seen once. The sample comprised peripheral blood. This clonotype was obtained from an elderly woman with active or convalescent COVID-19.

In nucleotides, the CDR3 is TGTGCCAGCATGAGGGATTCTTCCTACGAGCAGTACTTC. Its translation is CASMRDSSYEQYF. The rearrangement links TRBV2 to TRBJ2-7; TRBD2 is a possible D gene (5 bases). The V gene's germline CDR1 is SNHLY and CDR2 FYNNEI. This CDR3 is 13 amino acids long. Trimming left V 7 bases short and J 1 base short, with 11 bases between.